Listed here is a single T cell receptor beta chain. Sorted subsets were amplified in replicate PCRs using approximately 200 ng DNA, 25,000 to 30,000 T cell genomes. Authors' analysis steps: ImmunoSEQ yielded junction-only sequences lacking quality scores, so filtering differed. This table comes from immunoSEQ multiplex PCR, and its TCRdb copy is limited to in-frame clones, with some not included. V and J calls plus clone size are reproduced from that table; the DNA served to infer D and trimming. Counted here are about 1,800,000 clones, about 95% occurring once; the ten biggest clones make up under 1.5%. V was pared by 3 bases and J by 3 bases, with 7 bases between. Germline V gene data show CDR1 as PRHDT and CDR2 as FYEKMQ (reference sequence). The CDR3 runs 13 residues. Terminally differentiated effector memory CD45RA+ cells were excluded from the naive CD8 cells, which were CD45RO-negative and positively selected for CCR7.

The data are from a study of shared clonotypes between healthy human individuals. Study overall: Serving as donors were two women and a few men, whose ages spanned 18 to 49.

The clonotype comes from a man between 18 and 29 years old in good health. This chain uses TRBV13 with TRBJ2-3; D remains unclear. Source material: naive CD8+ T cells sorted from blood. The DNA for the CDR3 is TGTGCCAGCAGCTTGGCCCGAACAGATACGCAGTATTTT. It encodes CASSLARTDTQYF.